This section outlines one T cell receptor beta chain sequence together with its context. The entry originates in a study of control samples from healthy donors and cancer patients. Sequencing was performed with immunoSEQ multiplex PCR; in TCRdb, only in-frame clones are kept and a portion is missing. The sample carries 150,000 to 200,000 clones, around 96% recorded once. Germline V gene data show CDR1 as LGHNA and CDR2 as YSLEER. The CDR3 covers 16 residues. Trimming took 4 bases from V and 3 from J; bases not matched to a gene: 8. The origin of this receptor is a woman between 40 and 55 years old in good health. Sequenced sample: blood. The chain is built from TRBV4-3 and TRBJ2-1; 8 nucleotides agree with TRBD2. Here the CDR3 DNA reads TGCGCCAGCAGCCGGGTGAGCGGGAGTAGCTACAATGAGCAGTTCTTC. As protein: CASSRVSGSSYNEQFF.